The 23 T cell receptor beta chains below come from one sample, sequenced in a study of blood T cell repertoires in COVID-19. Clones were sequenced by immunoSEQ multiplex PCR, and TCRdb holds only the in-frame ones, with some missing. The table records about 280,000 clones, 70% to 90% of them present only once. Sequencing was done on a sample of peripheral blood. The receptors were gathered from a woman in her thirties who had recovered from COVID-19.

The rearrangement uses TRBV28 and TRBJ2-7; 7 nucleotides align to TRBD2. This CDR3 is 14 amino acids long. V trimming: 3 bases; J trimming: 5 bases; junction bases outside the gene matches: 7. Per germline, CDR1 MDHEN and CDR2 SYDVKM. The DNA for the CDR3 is TGTGCCAGCAGTTTTCGCGGGAGTCCCAACGAGCAGTACTTC. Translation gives CASSFRGSPNEQYF.

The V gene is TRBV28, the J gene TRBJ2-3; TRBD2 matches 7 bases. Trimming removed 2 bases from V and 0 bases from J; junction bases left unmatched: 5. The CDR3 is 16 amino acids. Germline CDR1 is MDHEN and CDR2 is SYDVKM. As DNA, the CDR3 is TGTGCCAGCAGTTTAAGGCTAGCGGTTAGCACAGATACGCAGTATTTT. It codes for CASSLRLAVSTDTQYF.

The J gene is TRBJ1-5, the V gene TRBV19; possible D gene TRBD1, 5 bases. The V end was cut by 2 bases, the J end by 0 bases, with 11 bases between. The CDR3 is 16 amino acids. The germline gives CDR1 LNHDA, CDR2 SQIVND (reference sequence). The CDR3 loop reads CASSISWGDSNQPQHF. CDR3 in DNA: TGTGCCAGTAGTATAAGTTGGGGGGATAGCAATCAGCCCCAGCATTTT.

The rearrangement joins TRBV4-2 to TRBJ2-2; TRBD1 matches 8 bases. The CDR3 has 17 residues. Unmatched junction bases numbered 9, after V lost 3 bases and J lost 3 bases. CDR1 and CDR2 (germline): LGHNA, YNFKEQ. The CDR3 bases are TGTGCCAGCAGCCAGCCCGTTCCGGGACAGGACACCGGGGAGCTGTTTTTT. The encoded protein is CASSQPVPGQDTGELFF.

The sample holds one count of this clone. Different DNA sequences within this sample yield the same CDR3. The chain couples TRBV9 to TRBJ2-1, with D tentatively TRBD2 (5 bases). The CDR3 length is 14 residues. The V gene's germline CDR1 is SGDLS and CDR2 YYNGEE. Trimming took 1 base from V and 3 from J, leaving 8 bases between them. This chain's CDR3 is CASSVSGNYNEQFF. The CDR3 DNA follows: TGTGCCAGCAGCGTATCGGGGAACTACAATGAGCAGTTCTTC.

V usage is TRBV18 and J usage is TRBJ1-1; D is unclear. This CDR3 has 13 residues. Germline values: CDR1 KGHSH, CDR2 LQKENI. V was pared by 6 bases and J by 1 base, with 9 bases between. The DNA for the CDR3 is TGTGCCAGCTCCCTTGGGCCGAACACTGAAGCTTTCTTT. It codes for CASSLGPNTEAFF.

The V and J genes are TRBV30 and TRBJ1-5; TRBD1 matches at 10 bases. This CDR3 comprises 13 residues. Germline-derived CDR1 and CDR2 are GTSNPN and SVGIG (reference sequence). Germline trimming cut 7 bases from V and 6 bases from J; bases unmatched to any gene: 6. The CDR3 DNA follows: TGTGCCTACGACAGGGGGCTCACTCAGCCCCAGCATTTT. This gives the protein CAYDRGLTQPQHF.

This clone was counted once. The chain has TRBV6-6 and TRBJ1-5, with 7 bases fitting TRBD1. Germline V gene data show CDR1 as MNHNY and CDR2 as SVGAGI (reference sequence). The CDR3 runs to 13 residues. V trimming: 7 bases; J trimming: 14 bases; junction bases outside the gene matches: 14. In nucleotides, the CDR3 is TGTGCCAGCACCATTCGCCCGGGACAGAAGGAGCATTTT. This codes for CASTIRPGQKEHF.

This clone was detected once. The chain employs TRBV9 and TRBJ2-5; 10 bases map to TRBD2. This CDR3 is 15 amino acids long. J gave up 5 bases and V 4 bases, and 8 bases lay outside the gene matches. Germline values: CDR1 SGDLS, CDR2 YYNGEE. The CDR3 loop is CASSRASGRTETQYF. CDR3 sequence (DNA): TGTGCCAGCAGCCGCGCTAGCGGGAGAACGGAGACCCAGTACTTC.

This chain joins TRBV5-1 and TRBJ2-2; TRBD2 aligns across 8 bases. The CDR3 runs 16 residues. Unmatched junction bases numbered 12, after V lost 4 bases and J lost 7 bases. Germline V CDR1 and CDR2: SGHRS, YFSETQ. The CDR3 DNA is TGCGCCAGCAGCCCCTTCGGGGGGGCCCCGGGCGGGGAGCTGTTTTTT. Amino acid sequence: CASSPFGGAPGGELFF.

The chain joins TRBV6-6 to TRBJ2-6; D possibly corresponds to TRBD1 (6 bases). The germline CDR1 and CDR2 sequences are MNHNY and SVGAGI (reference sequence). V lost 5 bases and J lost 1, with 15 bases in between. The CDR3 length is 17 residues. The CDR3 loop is CASSRTGTGSGANVLTF. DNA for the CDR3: TGTGCCAGCAGTCGTACAGGGACGGGATCTGGGGCCAACGTCCTGACTTTC.

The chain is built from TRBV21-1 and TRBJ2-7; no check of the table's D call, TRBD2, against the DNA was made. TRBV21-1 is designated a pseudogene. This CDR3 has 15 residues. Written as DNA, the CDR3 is TGTGCCAGCAGCAAATTCGAGACAGCGGGCTACGAGCAGTACTTC. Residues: CASSKFETAGYEQYF.

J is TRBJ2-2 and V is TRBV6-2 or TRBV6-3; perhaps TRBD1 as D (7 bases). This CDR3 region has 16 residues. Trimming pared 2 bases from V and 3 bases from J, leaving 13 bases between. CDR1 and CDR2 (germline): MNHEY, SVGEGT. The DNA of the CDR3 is TGTGCCAGCAGTTACCGTCAGGGGGAGGACACCGGGGAGCTGTTTTTT. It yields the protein CASSYRQGEDTGELFF.

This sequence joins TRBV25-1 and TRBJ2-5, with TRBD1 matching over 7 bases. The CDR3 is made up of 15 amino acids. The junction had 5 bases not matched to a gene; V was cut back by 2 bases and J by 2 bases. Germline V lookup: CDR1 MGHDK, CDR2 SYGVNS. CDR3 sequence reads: CASSEMRTGQETQYF. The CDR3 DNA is TGTGCCAGCAGTGAAATGCGGACAGGACAAGAGACCCAGTACTTC.

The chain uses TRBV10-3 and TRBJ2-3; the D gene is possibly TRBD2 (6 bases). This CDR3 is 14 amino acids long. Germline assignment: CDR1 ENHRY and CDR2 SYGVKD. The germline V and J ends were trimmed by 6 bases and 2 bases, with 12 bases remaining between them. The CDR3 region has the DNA TGTGCCATCAGCTTGGCTAGCGACACAGATACGCAGTATTTT. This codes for CAISLASDTDTQYF.

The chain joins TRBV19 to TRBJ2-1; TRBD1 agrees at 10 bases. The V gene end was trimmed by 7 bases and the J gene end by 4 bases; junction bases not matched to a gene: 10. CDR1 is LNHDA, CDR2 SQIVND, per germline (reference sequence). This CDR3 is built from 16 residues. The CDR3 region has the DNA TGTGCCAGTAACACACCACGGGACAGGGGATACAATGAGCAGTTCTTC. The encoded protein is CASNTPRDRGYNEQFF. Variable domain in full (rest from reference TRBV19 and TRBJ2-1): DGGITQSPKYLFRKEGQNVTLSCEQNLNHDAMYWYRQDPGQGLRLIYYSQIVNDFQKGDIAEGYSVSREKKESFPLTVTSAQKNPTAFYLCASNTPRDRGYNEQFFGPGTRLTVL.

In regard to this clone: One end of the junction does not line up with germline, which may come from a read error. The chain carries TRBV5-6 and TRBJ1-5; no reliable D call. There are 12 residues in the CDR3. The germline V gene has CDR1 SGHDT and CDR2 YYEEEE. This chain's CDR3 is CASSFQNQAQHF. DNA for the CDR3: TGTGCCAGCAGCTTTCAGAATCAGGCCCAGCATTTT.

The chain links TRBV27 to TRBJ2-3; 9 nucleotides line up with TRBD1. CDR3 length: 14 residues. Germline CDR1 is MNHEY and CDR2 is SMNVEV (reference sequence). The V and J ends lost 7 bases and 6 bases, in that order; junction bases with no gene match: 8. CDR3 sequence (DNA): TGTGCCAGCACTCAAGGACAGGGGTACGATACGCAGTATTTT. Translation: CASTQGQGYDTQYF.

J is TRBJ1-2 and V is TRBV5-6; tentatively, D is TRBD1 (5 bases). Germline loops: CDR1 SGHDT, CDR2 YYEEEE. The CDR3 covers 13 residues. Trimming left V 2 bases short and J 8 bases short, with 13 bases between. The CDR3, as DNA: TGTGCCAGCAGCTTAGGCAGGGCGCTCGGCTACACCTTC. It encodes CASSLGRALGYTF.

This CDR3 is CASSPGTSGSSYEQYF. CDR3 sequence (DNA): TGTGCCAGCTCACCAGGGACTAGCGGGAGTTCCTACGAGCAGTACTTC. V and J are TRBV18 and TRBJ2-7, with 14 bases identical to TRBD2. The CDR3 is made up of 16 amino acids. Germline V gives CDR1 KGHSH, CDR2 LQKENI. The V gene end was trimmed by 2 bases and the J gene end by 1 base; junction bases not matched to a gene: 1.

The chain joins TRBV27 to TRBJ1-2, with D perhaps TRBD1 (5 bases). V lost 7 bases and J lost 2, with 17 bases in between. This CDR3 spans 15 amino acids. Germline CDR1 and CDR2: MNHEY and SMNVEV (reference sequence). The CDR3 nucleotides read TGTGCCAGCACTCCGGCAGGGCGGTCAAACTATGGCTACACCTTC. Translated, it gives CASTPAGRSNYGYTF.

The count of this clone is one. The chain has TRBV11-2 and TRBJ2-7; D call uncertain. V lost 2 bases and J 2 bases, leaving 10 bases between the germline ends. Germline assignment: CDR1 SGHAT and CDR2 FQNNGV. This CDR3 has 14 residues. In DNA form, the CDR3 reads TGTGCCAGCAGCTTATTTGGCGCGGCCTACGAGCAGTACTTC. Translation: CASSLFGAAYEQYF.

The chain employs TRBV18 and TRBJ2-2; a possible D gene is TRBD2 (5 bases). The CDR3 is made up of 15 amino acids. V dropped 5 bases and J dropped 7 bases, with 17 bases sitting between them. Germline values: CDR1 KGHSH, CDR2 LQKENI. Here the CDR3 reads CASSSSRRSGGELFF. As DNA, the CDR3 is TGTGCCAGCTCATCAAGTAGGAGGTCGGGCGGGGAGCTGTTTTTT.